The 19 T cell receptor beta chains below were found in one sample sequenced in a study of CD8 T cells in Susac syndrome. Roughly 0.5 to 1 ug RNA was reverse transcribed with random hexamers. TCRdb called the immunoSEQ multiplex PCR reads again in MiXCR, with one record for every CDR3 protein. The sample contains approximately 180,000 distinct CDR3 sequences, approximately 95% of which appear only once. Sequenced: CD4+ T cells from PBMCs. The receptor source for this set is a human donor with multiple sclerosis.

The rearrangement joins TRBV3-1 to TRBJ1-6; D is undetermined. The CDR3 is 13 amino acids. The germline V gene has CDR1 LGHDT and CDR2 YNNKEL (reference sequence). Trimming shortened V by 0 bases and J by 11 bases, and 8 bases separated the two germline ends. The CDR3 coding sequence is TGTGCCAGCAGCCAAGAGGGGAGAGCACCCCTCCACTTT. It specifies CASSQEGRAPLHF.

V usage is TRBV18 and J usage is TRBJ1-5; perhaps TRBD1 as D (5 bases). The V end was cut by 6 bases, the J end by 3 bases, with 12 bases between. CDR3 length: 14 amino acids. Germline V gene sequence: CDR1 KGHSH, CDR2 LQKENI. CDR3 protein: CASSLRQLNQPQHF. In DNA form, the CDR3 reads TGTGCCAGCTCCCTCAGACAGCTCAATCAGCCCCAGCATTTT.

The chain carries TRBV20-1 and TRBJ2-5, with 8 bases lining up with TRBD2. CDR3 length: 14 residues. The trim removed 5 bases at V and 2 bases at J, leaving 7 bases unmatched. CDR1 DFQATT and CDR2 SNEGSKA come from the germline V gene (reference sequence). CDR3 region: CSASTGTSQETQYF. CDR3 DNA: TGCAGTGCTTCTACCGGGACTAGTCAAGAGACCCAGTACTTC.

The chain carries TRBV18 and TRBJ2-7; D is unresolved. Germline V lookup: CDR1 KGHSH, CDR2 LQKENI. The CDR3 has 14 residues. The ends were cut back, 2 bases at V and 6 bases at J, with 14 bases in the middle. This CDR3 reads CASSPAAGDGEQYF. CDR3 nucleotide sequence: TGTGCCAGCTCACCAGCGGCAGGAGATGGCGAGCAGTACTTC. Filled out from reference TRBV18 and TRBJ2-7, the complete variable domain reads NAGVMQNPRHLVRRRGQEARLRCSPMKGHSHVYWYRQLPEEGLKFMVYLQKENIIDESGMPKERFSAEFPKEGPSILRIQQVVRGDSAAYFCASSPAAGDGEQYFGPGTRLTVT.

This rearrangement joins TRBV12-3 or TRBV12-4 to TRBJ1-4; a weak D match, TRBD1 (5 bases). The length of the CDR3 is 16 residues. Trimming took 5 bases from V and 1 from J, leaving 14 bases between them. This chain's CDR3 is CASSPRRQITNEKLFF. CDR3 sequence (DNA): TGTGCCAGCAGTCCGAGACGACAGATAACTAATGAAAAACTGTTTTTT.

The rearrangement links TRBV5-1 to TRBJ1-5; 12 nucleotides align to TRBD1. This CDR3 has 15 amino acids. The V segment lost 4 bases and the J segment 5 bases; nucleotides outside the gene matches: 4. The germline V gene has CDR1 SGHRS and CDR2 YFSETQ. This CDR3 is CASSAGQGAYQPQHF. The CDR3 coding sequence is TGCGCCAGCAGCGCGGGACAGGGGGCGTATCAGCCCCAGCATTTT.

CDR3 amino acids: CSVTVIANTGELFF. The CDR3, as DNA: TGCAGCGTGACAGTAATCGCGAACACCGGGGAGCTGTTTTTT. The rearrangement joins TRBV29-1 to TRBJ2-2; D is perhaps TRBD1 (5 bases). Per the germline V gene, CDR1 is SQVTM and CDR2 is ANQGSEA. V was clipped by 6 bases and J by 0 bases, with 11 bases between them. The CDR3 contains 14 residues.

The chain recombines TRBV3-1 with TRBJ2-3, with D perhaps TRBD2 (6 bases). From germline, CDR1 is LGHDT and CDR2 YNNKEL (reference sequence). Between the trimmed V and J ends, which lost 1 base and 1 base, there was a span of 12 bases. CDR3 length: 16 amino acids. CDR3 region: CASSQASIAGTDTQYF. In DNA form, the CDR3 reads TGTGCCAGCAGCCAAGCAAGTATAGCGGGCACAGATACGCAGTATTTT.

This clonotype showed up just once. The rearrangement joins TRBV12-3 or TRBV12-4 to TRBJ1-4, with 8 bases that match TRBD1. The V segment lost 6 bases and the J segment 13 bases; nucleotides outside the gene matches: 10. This CDR3 spans 13 amino acids. The CDR3 here is CASRGQETGRLFF. The DNA of the CDR3 is TGTGCCAGCAGGGGACAGGAGACTGGTCGACTGTTTTTT.

This chain links TRBV2 with TRBJ2-2, with 7 bases fitting TRBD1. The CDR3 runs to 15 residues. Germline trimming cut 4 bases from V and 4 bases from J; bases unmatched to any gene: 6. Germline V gives CDR1 SNHLY, CDR2 FYNNEI. Written as DNA, the CDR3 is TGTGCCAGCAGTGTCCCCAGACAGGGCACCGGGGAGCTGTTTTTT. Translating it yields CASSVPRQGTGELFF. The full variable domain, its missing parts supplied by reference TRBV2 and TRBJ2-2, is EPEVTQTPSHQVTQMGQEVILRCVPISNHLYFYWYRQILGQKVEFLVSFYNNEISEKSEIFDDQFSVERPDGSNFTLKIRSTKLEDSAMYFCASSVPRQGTGELFFGEGSRLTVL.

The rearrangement joins TRBV12-3 or TRBV12-4 to TRBJ2-2; TRBD2 agrees at 12 bases. The length of the CDR3 is 19 residues. The V segment lost 7 bases and the J segment 2 bases; nucleotides outside the gene matches: 14. The CDR3 reads CASIGWASGGAINTGELFF. The CDR3 DNA reads TGTGCCAGCATAGGCTGGGCTAGCGGGGGGGCTATAAACACCGGGGAGCTGTTTTTT.

The rearrangement joins TRBV18 to TRBJ1-6; D remains ambiguous. The CDR3 is 13 amino acids. Germline loops: CDR1 KGHSH, CDR2 LQKENI. The germline V and J ends were trimmed by 5 bases and 4 bases, with 6 bases remaining between them. This CDR3 reads CASSSDYNSPLHF. The CDR3 nucleotides are TGTGCCAGCTCATCAGATTATAATTCACCCCTCCACTTT.

This chain connects TRBV29-1 to TRBJ2-1, with TRBD2 matching 8 bases. This CDR3 is 14 amino acids long. V trimming: 6 bases; J trimming: 5 bases; junction bases outside the gene matches: 9. The V gene's germline CDR1 is SQVTM and CDR2 ANQGSEA. The CDR3 loop reads CSVGRGGLNNEQFF. The CDR3 DNA reads TGCAGCGTGGGACGGGGGGGCCTTAACAATGAGCAGTTCTTC.

The V gene is TRBV4-2, the J gene TRBJ1-6; no definite D call. This CDR3 has 13 amino acids. Trimming shortened V by 0 bases and J by 8 bases, and 5 bases separated the two germline ends. CDR1 and CDR2 (germline): LGHNA, YNFKEQ. Here the CDR3 DNA reads TGTGCCAGCAGCCAAGATCGGGATTCACCCCTCCACTTT. It yields the protein CASSQDRDSPLHF.

The V call is TRBV10-3, the J call TRBJ2-1, with unresolved D. The CDR3 extends over 13 amino acids. V was cut by 3 bases and J by 8 bases, with 11 bases left in between. Germline-derived CDR1 and CDR2 are ENHRY and SYGVKD. The CDR3 nucleotides read TGTGCCATCAGTGAATTGGGTTCGGATGAGCAGTTCTTC. Its translation: CAISELGSDEQFF.

This chain connects TRBV5-6 to TRBJ2-2; D is uncertain. V lost 1 base, J lost 5 bases, and 6 bases lay in between. CDR3 size: 13 residues. Germline values: CDR1 SGHDT, CDR2 YYEEEE. CDR3 region: CASSLTRTGELFF. CDR3 in DNA: TGTGCCAGCAGCTTGACCAGGACCGGGGAGCTGTTTTTT. Full variable domain (outside the CDR3, taken from reference TRBV5-6 and TRBJ2-2): DAGVTQSPTHLIKTRGQQVTLRCSPKSGHDTVSWYQQALGQGPQFIFQYYEEEERQRGNFPDRFSGHQFPNYSSELNVNALLLGDSALYLCASSLTRTGELFFGEGSRLTVL.

The V call is TRBV5-5, the J call TRBJ2-7, with a possible D match to TRBD1 (5 bases). The V end was cut by 4 bases, the J end by 2 bases, with 19 bases between. Germline V gives CDR1 SGHKS, CDR2 YYEKEE (reference sequence). This CDR3 spans 16 amino acids. CDR3 DNA sequence: TGTGCCAGCAGCACCTCAGGGTACAGGTCGCCCTACGAGCAGTACTTC. Its protein is CASSTSGYRSPYEQYF.

The chain joins TRBV5-4 to TRBJ2-1, with 8 nucleotides matching TRBD1. Looked up from germline, CDR1 is SGHNT and CDR2 is YYREEE (reference sequence). The CDR3 has 15 amino acids. V lost 4 bases and J lost 6; bases outside the gene matches: 9. The CDR3 reads CASSRVQGAFNEQFF. In DNA, the CDR3 is TGTGCCAGCAGCCGAGTCCAGGGGGCCTTCAATGAGCAGTTCTTC.

V and J are TRBV7-8 and TRBJ1-1; D ambiguous. The CDR3 consists of 12 residues. Germline V gives CDR1 SGHVS, CDR2 FQNEAQ. V lost 5 bases and J 8 bases, leaving 12 bases between the germline ends. The CDR3 nucleotides read TGTGCCAGCAGCGATCGACCGGGGGAAGCTTTCTTT. Protein: CASSDRPGEAFF.